The TCR beta chain described here comes from a study of blood T cell repertoires in COVID-19 (dated by TCRdb to about 2020). About the full investigation: Samples from collaborators originated in the United States, Italy and Spain and spanned both the acute and convalescent phases of COVID-19. The material from the prospective study consisted of cDNA or gDNA derived from T cells, B-cell-depleted T cells, or PBMCs. Where available, HLA class I and class II types were obtained from metadata supplied by the sample provider rather than from assay-based typing. The repertoires were made available in a free public database intended to serve as a resource for research on the immune response to SARS-CoV-2. The samples were drawn from two sources: the first 160 participants of the ongoing ImmuneRACE study, and about 1,300 subjects contributed by 6 global collaborators. The sample metadata nearly always contained a de-identified subject ID, COVID-19 status, age in years and sex. Deeply sampled blood TCRbeta repertoires from subjects exposed to, actively infected with, or recovered from COVID-19 were included in the dataset.

Whole blood was collected in K2EDTA tubes by collaborating institutions according to the institutions' own protocols. For TCRbeta analysis, collaborator samples were shipped as frozen whole blood, as isolated PBMCs, or as DNA extracted from either sample type. TCRbeta CDR3 regions were amplified from genomic DNA by means of the immunoSEQ Assay, a bias-controlled multiplex PCR. In the authors' own workflow: The number of nucleated cells in each sample was estimated by amplification of reference gene primers within the assay. Sequence reads were collapsed and filtered to measure the absolute abundance of every unique TCRbeta CDR3 rearrangement. For each sample, productive Simpson clonality was calculated as the square root of Simpson's diversity index over productive rearrangements. TCRdb obtained this table from immuneACCESS and retained in-frame rearrangements with V and J assigned. These tables miss some clones; where compared with another copy, unresolved V genes account for less than half of the shortfall, and the remainder is unexplained. Clonal size and the V and J genes are those of that table, whereas D and trimming came from the DNA. Counted in this sample were 200,000 to 250,000 clones; 80% of them appeared once. The biggest ten clones account for 5.5% of the sample.

In regard to this clone: Its antigen remains undetermined. No base quality values were provided; no much bigger clone lies one nucleotide off.

The CDR3 runs 14 amino acids, cysteine and phenylalanine included. The read is trimmed to its CDR3 DNA, 42 bases read in frame from base 1. Via the germline V gene (reference sequence), CDR1 is GTSNPN and CDR2 SVGIG. V trim: 3 bases; J trim: 4 bases; unmatched bases: 6. General findings and caveats noted by the study authors: The quantity of clinical and demographic metadata differed by source and by participant and was supplied without curation.

This TCR was recovered from a woman between 65 and 79 years old with acute or convalescent COVID-19. The sample consisted of peripheral blood. Recombination joined TRBV30 with TRBJ2-1; TRBD2 matches 7 bases in the middle. The nucleotide sequence reads TGTGCCTGGAGCCTGGGAGGGTCTTACAATGAGCAGTTCTTC. This yields the protein CAWSLGGSYNEQFF.